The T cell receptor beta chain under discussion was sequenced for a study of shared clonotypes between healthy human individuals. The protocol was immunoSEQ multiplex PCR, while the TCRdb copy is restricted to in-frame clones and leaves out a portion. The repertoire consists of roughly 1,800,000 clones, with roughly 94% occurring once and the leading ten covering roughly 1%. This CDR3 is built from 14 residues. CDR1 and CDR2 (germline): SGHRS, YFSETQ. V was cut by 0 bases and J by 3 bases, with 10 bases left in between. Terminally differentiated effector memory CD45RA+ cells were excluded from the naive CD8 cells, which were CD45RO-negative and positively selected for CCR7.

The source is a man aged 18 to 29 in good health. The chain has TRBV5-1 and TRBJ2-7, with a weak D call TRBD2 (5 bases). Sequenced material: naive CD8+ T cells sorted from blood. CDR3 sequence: CASSLGWGDYEQYF. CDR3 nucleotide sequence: TGCGCCAGCAGCTTGGGCTGGGGAGACTACGAGCAGTACTTC.